The entry below describes one TCR beta chain. The CDR3 contains 14 residues. This entry belongs to a study of blood T cell repertoires in COVID-19. Here immunoSEQ multiplex PCR was the method, and the copy in TCRdb shows in-frame clones only, minus some. The repertoire holds 190,000 or so clones, with just under 90% as singletons. The sequencing input was peripheral blood. This clonotype was sampled from a woman under 30 who had recovered from COVID-19. The chain couples TRBV21-1 to TRBJ1-2; the tabulated D call, TRBD1, remains unverified against the DNA. TRBV21-1 is reported as a pseudogene. CDR3 in DNA: TGTGCCAGCAGCAAAGTGAGGGGGCGACGTGGCTACACCTTC. This translates into CASSKVRGRRGYTF.